This entry features one T cell receptor beta chain sequence. This sample was taken from a study of blood T cell repertoires in COVID-19. Study information: Material from acute and convalescent COVID-19 was sourced from the United States, Italy and Spain. PBMCs, B-cell-depleted T cells, or T cells were the source of the cDNA or gDNA that made up the material.

Residents of 24 US areas, aged roughly 18 to 89 years, made up the participants. Source study methods: Reference gene primer amplification gave nucleated cell count estimates. The protocol was immunoSEQ multiplex PCR, while the TCRdb copy is restricted to in-frame clones and leaves out a portion. The D gene and trimming were derived from the DNA, and the V and J assignments and clone size from that table. The repertoire holds hundreds of thousands of clones, just over 85% seen once, with about 4.6% in the top ten. The TCR comes from a man younger than 40 who had recovered from COVID-19. Sequenced input: PBMCs or T cells enriched from blood (not recorded which).

CDR3 sequence: CASSVGQGSAKLFF. DNA for the CDR3: TGTGCCAGCAGCGTAGGGCAGGGATCGGCAAAACTGTTTTTT. This chain links TRBV9 with TRBJ1-4; D possibly corresponds to TRBD1 (5 bases). The CDR3 spans 14 residues. V was clipped by 0 bases and J by 10 bases, with 13 bases between them. Germline V gene lookup returns CDR1 SGDLS and CDR2 YYNGEE.